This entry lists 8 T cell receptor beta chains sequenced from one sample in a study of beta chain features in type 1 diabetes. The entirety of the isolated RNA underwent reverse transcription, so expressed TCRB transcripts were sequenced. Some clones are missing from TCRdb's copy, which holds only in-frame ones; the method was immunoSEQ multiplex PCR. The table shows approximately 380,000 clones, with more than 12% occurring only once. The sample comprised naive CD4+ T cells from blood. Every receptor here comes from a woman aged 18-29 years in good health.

CDR3 sequence (DNA): TGTGCCAGCAGCGCCCGTCTAGCGGGAGGGCCGTACCAAGAGACCCAGTACTTC. This translates into CASSARLAGGPYQETQYF. J is TRBJ2-5 and V is TRBV7-2; 12 nucleotides line up with TRBD2. The CDR3 sequence is 18 residues long. The V gene's germline CDR1 is SGHTA and CDR2 FQGNSA. Trimming took 5 bases from V and 0 from J; bases not matched to a gene: 10.

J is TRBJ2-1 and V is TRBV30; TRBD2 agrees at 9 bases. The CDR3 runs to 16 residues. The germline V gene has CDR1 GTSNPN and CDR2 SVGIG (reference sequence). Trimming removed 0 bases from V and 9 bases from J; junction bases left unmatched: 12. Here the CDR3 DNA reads TGTGCCTGGAGTGTAGGGTTAGCGGGAGTAGGAGGTGAGCAGTTCTTC. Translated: CAWSVGLAGVGGEQFF. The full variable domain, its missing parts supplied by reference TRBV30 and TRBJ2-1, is SQTIHQWPATLVQPVGSPLSLECTVEGTSNPNLYWYRQAAGRGLQLLFYSVGIGQISSEVPQNLSASRPQDRQFILSSKKLLLSDSGFYLCAWSVGLAGVGGEQFFGPGTRLTVL.

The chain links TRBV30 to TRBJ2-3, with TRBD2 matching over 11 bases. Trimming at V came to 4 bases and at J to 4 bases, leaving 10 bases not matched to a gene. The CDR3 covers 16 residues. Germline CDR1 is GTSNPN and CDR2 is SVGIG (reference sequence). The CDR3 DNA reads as TGTGCCTGGACCGTCGGGGCTAGCGGGAGGTCAGATACGCAGTATTTT. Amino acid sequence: CAWTVGASGRSDTQYF.

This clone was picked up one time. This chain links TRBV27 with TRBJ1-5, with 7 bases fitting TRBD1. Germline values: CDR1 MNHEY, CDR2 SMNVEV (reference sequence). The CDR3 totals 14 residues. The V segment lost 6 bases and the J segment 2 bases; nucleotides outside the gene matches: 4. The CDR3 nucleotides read TGTGCCAGCAGCCCCGACAGGGGCAATCAGCCCCAGCATTTT. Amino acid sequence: CASSPDRGNQPQHF.

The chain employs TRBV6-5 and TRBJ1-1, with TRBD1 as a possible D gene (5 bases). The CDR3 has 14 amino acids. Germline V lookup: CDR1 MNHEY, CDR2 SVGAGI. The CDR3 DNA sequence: TGTGCTATAAGGGGCAGGGAACCCGGCGCTGAAGCTTTCTTT. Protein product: CAIRGREPGAEAFF.

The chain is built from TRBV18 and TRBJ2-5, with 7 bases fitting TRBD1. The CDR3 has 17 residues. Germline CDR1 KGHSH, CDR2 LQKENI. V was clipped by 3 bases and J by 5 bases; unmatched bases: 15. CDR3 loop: CASSPEQGTNQWETQYF. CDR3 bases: TGTGCCAGCTCACCCGAACAGGGGACCAACCAGTGGGAGACCCAGTACTTC.

The CDR3 is CAWRSGNTDGTQYF. As DNA, the CDR3 is TGTGCCTGGAGGTCCGGGAACACCGATGGGACCCAGTACTTC. V gene TRBV30 combines with J gene TRBJ2-5, with a possible D match to TRBD2 (5 bases). This CDR3 has 14 amino acids. The V end lost 3 bases, the J end lost 7 bases, and 18 bases lay between the germline ends. The germline V gene has CDR1 GTSNPN and CDR2 SVGIG (reference sequence). Supplemented by reference TRBV30 and TRBJ2-5, the full variable domain reads SQTIHQWPATLVQPVGSPLSLECTVEGTSNPNLYWYRQAAGRGLQLLFYSVGIGQISSEVPQNLSASRPQDRQFILSSKKLLLSDSGFYLCAWRSGNTDGTQYFGPGTRLLVL.

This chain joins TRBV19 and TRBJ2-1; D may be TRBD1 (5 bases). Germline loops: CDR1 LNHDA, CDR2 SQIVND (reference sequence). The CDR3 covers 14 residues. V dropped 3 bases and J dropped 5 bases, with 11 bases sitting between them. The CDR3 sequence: CASSMVTADNEQFF. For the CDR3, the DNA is TGTGCCAGTAGTATGGTGACAGCAGACAATGAGCAGTTCTTC.